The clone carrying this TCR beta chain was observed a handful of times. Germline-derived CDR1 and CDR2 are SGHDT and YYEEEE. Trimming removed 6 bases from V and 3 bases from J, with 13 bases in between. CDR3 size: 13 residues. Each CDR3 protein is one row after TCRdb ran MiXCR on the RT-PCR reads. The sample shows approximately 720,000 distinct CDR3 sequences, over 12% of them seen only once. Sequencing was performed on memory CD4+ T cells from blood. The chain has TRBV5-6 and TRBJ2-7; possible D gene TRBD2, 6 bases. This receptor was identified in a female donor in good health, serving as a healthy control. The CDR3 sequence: CASTGDGDYEQYF. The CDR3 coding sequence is TGTGCCAGCACGGGAGACGGGGACTACGAGCAGTACTTC.